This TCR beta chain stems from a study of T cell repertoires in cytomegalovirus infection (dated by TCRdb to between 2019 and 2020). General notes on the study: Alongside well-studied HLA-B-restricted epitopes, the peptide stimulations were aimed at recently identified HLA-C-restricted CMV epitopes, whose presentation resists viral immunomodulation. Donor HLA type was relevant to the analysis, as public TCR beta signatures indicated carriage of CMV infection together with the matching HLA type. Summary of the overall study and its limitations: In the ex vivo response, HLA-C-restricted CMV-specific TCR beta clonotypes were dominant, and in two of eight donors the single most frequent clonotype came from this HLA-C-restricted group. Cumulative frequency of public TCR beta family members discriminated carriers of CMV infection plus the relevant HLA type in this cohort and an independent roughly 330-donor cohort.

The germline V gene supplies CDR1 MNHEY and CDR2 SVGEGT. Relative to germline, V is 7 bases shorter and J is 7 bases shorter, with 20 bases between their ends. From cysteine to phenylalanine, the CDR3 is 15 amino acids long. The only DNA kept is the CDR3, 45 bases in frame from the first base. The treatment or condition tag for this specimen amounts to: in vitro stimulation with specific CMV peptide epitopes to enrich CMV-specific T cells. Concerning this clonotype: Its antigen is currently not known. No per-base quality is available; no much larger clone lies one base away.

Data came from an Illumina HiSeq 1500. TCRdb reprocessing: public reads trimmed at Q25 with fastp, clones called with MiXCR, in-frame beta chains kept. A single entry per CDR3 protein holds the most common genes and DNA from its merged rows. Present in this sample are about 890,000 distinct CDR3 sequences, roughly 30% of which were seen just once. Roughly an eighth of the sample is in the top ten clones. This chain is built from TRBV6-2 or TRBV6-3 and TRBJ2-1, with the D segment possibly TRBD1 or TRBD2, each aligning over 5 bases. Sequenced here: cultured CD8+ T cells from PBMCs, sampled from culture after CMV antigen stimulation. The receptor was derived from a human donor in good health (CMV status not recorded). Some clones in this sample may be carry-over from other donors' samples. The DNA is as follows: TGTGCCAGCAAAATATACGGGGCTAAACGGAATGAGCAGTTCTTC. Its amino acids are CASKIYGAKRNEQFF.